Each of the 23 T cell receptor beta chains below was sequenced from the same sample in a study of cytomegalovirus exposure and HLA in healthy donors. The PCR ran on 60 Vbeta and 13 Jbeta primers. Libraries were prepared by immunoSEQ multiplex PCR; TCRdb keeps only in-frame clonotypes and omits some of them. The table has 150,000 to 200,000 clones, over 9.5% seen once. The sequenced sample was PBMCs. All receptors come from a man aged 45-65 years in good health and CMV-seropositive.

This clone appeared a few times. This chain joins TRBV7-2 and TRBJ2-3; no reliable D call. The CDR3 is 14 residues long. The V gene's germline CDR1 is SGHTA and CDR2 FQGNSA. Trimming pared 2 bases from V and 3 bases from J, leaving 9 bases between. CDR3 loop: CASSLFYGTDTQYF. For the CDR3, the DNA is TGTGCCAGCAGCTTATTTTACGGGACAGATACGCAGTATTTT.

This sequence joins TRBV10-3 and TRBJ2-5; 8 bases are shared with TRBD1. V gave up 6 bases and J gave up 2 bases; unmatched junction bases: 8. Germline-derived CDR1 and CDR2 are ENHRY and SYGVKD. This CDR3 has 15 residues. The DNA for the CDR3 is TGTGCCATCAGGGCACTAGGGACAGGTCAAGAGACCCAGTACTTC. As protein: CAIRALGTGQETQYF.

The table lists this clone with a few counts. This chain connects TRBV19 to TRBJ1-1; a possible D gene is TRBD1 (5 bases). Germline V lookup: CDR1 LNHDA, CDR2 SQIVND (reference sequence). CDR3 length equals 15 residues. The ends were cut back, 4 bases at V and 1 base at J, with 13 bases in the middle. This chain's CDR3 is CASSTRDSWNTEAFF. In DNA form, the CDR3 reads TGTGCCAGTAGTACAAGGGACTCCTGGAACACTGAAGCTTTCTTT. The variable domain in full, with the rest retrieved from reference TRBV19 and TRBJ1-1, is DGGITQSPKYLFRKEGQNVTLSCEQNLNHDAMYWYRQDPGQGLRLIYYSQIVNDFQKGDIAEGYSVSREKKESFPLTVTSAQKNPTAFYLCASSTRDSWNTEAFFGQGTRLTVV.

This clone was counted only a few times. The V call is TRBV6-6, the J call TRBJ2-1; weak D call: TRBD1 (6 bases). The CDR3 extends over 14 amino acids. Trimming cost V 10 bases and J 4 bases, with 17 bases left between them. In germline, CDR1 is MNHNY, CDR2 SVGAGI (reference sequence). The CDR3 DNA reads TGTGCCACCCAAGGGGCAGGGGAGTACAATGAGCAGTTCTTC. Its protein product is CATQGAGEYNEQFF.

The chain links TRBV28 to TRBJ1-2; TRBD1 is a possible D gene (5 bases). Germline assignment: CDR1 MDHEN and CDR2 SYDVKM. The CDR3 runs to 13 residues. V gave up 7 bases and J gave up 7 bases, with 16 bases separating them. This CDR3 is CASIQGRRVGYTF. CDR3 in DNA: TGTGCCAGCATTCAGGGCAGAAGGGTTGGCTACACCTTC.

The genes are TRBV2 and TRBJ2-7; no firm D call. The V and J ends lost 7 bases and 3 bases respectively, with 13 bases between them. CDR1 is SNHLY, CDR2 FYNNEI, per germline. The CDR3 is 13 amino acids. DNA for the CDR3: TGTGCCAGCAATACCCAACTTAACTACGAGCAGTACTTC. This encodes CASNTQLNYEQYF.

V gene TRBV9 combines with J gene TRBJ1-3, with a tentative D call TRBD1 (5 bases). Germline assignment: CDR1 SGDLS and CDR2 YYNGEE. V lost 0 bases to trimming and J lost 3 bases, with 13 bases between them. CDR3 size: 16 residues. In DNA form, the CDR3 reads TGTGCCAGCAGCGTAGGGTCCAGGGTAGGTGGAAACACCATATATTTT. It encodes CASSVGSRVGGNTIYF.

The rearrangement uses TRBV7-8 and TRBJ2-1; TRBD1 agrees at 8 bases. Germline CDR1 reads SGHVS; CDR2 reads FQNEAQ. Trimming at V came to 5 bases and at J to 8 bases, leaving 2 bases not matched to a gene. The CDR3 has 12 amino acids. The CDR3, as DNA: TGTGCCAGCAGCGTACAGGGGGATGAGCAGTTCTTC. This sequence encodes CASSVQGDEQFF. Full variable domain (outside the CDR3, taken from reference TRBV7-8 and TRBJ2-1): GAGVSQSPRYKVAKRGQDVALRCDPISGHVSLFWYQQALGQGPEFLTYFQNEAQLDKSGLPSDRFFAERPEGSVSTLKIQRTQQEDSAVYLCASSVQGDEQFFGPGTRLTVL.

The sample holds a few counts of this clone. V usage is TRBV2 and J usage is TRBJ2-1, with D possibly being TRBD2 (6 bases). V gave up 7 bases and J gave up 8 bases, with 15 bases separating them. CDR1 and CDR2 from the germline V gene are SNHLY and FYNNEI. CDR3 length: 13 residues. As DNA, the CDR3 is TGTGCCAGCACCTATCCTCTAGCGCATGAGCAGTTCTTC. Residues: CASTYPLAHEQFF.

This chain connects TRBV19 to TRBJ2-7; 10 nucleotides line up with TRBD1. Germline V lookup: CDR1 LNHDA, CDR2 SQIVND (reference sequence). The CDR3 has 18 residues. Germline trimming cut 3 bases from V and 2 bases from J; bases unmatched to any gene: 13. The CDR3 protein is CASSIADRGRVLTYEQYF. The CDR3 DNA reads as TGTGCCAGTAGTATCGCTGACAGGGGGCGAGTACTGACCTACGAGCAGTACTTC.

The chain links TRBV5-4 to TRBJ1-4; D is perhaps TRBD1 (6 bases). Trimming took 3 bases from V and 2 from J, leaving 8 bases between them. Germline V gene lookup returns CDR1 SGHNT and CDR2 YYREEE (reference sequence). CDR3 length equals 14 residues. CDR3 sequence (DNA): TGTGCCAGCAGCTCGACAGGCACTAATGAAAAACTGTTTTTT. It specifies CASSSTGTNEKLFF.

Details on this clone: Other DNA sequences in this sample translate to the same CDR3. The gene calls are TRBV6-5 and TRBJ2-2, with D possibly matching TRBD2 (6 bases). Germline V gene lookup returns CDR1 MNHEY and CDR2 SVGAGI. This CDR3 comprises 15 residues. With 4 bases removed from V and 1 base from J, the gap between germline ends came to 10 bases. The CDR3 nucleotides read TGTGCCAGCAGTTCACCCGGGGGGAACACCGGGGAGCTGTTTTTT. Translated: CASSSPGGNTGELFF.

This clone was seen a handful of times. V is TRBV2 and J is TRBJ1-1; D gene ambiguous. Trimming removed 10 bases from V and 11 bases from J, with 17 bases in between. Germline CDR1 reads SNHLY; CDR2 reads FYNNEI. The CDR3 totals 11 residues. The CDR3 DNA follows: TGTGCCACAAGTGCGGGCCTACAGGCTTTCTTT. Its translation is CATSAGLQAFF.

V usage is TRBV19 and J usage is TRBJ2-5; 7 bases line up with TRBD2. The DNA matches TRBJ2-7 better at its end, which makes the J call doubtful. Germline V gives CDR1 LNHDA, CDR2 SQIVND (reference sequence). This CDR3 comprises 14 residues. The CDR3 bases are TGTGCCAGTAGTATTGTCGGGGGGACCTACGAGCAGTACTTC. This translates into CASSIVGGTYEQYF.

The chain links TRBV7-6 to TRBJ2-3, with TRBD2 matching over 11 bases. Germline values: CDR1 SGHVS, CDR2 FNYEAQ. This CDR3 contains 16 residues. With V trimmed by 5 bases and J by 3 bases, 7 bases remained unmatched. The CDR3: CASSATSGGATDTQYF. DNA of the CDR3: TGTGCCAGCAGCGCCACTAGCGGGGGTGCGACAGATACGCAGTATTTT.

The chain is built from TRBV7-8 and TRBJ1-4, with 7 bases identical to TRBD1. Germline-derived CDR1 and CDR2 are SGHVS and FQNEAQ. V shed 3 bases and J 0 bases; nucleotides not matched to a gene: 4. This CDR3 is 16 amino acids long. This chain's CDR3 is CASSFGTVATNEKLFF. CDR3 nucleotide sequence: TGTGCCAGCAGCTTCGGGACAGTTGCAACTAATGAAAAACTGTTTTTT.

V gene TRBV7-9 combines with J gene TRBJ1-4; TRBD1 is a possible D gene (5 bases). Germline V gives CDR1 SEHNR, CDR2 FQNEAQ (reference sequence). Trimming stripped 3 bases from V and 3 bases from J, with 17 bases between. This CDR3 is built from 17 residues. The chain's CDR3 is CASSLGRTRVPNEKLFF. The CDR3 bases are TGTGCCAGCAGCTTGGGGCGCACGCGCGTCCCTAATGAAAAACTGTTTTTT.

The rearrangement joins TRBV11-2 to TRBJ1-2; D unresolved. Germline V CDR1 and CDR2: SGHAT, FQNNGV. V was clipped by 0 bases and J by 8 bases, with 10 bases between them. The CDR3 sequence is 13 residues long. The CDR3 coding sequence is TGTGCCAGCAGCTTAGAGTCGGGGAGCGGCTACACCTTC. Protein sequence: CASSLESGSGYTF.

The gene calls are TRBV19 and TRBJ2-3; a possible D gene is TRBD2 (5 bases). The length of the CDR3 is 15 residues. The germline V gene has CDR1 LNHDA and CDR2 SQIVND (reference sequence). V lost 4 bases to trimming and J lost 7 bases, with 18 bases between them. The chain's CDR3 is CASSTRAPRRNTQYF. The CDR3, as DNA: TGTGCCAGTAGTACGAGGGCGCCGAGAAGAAATACGCAGTATTTT.

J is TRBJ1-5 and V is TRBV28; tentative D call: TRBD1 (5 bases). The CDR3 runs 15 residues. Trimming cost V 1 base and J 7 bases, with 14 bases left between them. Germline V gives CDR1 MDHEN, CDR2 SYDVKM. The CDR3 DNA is TGTGCCAGCAGTTTATCTATCGGGGGACGCCAGCCCCAGCATTTT. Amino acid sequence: CASSLSIGGRQPQHF.

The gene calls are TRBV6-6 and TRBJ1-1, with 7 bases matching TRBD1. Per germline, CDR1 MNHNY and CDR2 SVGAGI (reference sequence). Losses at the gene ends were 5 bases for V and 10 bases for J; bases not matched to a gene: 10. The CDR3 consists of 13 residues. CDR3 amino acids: CASSPTDRFPAFF. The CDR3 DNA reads TGTGCCAGCAGTCCCACGGACAGGTTCCCAGCTTTCTTT.

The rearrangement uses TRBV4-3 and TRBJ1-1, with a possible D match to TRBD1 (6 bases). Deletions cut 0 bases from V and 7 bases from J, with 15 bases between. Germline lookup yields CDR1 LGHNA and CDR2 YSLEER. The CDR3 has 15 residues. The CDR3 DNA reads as TGCGCCAGCAGCCAAGAGGGGGCAGGGGTGGGTGAAGCTTTCTTT. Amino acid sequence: CASSQEGAGVGEAFF.

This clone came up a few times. CDR3 in amino acids: CASSRTAGTQYF. CDR3 DNA sequence: TGTGCCAGCAGCCGCACCGCAGGGACCCAGTACTTC. The V and J genes are TRBV7-2 and TRBJ2-5; D gene uncertain. Trimming shortened V by 5 bases and J by 7 bases, and 11 bases separated the two germline ends. The CDR3 extends over 12 amino acids. Per the germline V gene, CDR1 is SGHTA and CDR2 is FQGNSA. Based on the CDR3 plus reference TRBV7-2 and TRBJ2-5, the full variable domain is GAGVSQSPSNKVTEKGKDVELRCDPISGHTALYWYRQSLGQGLEFLIYFQGNSAPDKSGLPSDRFSAERTGGSVSTLTIQRTQQEDSAVYLCASSRTAGTQYFGPGTRLLVL.